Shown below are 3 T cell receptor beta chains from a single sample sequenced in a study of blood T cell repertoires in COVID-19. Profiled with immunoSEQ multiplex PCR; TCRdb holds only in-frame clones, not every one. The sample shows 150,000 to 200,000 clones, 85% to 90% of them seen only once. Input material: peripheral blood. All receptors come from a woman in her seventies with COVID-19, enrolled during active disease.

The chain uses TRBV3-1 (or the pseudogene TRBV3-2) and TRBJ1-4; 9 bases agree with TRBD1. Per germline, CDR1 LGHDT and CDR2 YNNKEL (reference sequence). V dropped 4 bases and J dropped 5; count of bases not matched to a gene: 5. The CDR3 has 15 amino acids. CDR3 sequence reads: CASSLLGQGNEKLFF. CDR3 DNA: TGTGCCAGCAGCCTATTAGGACAGGGGAATGAAAAACTGTTTTTT.

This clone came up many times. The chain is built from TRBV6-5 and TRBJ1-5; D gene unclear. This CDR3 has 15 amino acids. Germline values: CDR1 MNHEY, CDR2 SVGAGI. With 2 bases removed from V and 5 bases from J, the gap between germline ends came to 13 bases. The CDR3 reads CASSYDPKSDQPQHF. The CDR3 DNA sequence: TGTGCCAGCAGTTACGATCCCAAGTCGGATCAGCCCCAGCATTTT.

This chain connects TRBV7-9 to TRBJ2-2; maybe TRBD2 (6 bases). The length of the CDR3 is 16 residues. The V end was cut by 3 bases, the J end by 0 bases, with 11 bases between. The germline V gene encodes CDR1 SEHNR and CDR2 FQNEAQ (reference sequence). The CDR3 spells CASSFLTGANTGELFF. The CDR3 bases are TGTGCCAGCAGCTTTTTAACGGGAGCGAACACCGGGGAGCTGTTTTTT.